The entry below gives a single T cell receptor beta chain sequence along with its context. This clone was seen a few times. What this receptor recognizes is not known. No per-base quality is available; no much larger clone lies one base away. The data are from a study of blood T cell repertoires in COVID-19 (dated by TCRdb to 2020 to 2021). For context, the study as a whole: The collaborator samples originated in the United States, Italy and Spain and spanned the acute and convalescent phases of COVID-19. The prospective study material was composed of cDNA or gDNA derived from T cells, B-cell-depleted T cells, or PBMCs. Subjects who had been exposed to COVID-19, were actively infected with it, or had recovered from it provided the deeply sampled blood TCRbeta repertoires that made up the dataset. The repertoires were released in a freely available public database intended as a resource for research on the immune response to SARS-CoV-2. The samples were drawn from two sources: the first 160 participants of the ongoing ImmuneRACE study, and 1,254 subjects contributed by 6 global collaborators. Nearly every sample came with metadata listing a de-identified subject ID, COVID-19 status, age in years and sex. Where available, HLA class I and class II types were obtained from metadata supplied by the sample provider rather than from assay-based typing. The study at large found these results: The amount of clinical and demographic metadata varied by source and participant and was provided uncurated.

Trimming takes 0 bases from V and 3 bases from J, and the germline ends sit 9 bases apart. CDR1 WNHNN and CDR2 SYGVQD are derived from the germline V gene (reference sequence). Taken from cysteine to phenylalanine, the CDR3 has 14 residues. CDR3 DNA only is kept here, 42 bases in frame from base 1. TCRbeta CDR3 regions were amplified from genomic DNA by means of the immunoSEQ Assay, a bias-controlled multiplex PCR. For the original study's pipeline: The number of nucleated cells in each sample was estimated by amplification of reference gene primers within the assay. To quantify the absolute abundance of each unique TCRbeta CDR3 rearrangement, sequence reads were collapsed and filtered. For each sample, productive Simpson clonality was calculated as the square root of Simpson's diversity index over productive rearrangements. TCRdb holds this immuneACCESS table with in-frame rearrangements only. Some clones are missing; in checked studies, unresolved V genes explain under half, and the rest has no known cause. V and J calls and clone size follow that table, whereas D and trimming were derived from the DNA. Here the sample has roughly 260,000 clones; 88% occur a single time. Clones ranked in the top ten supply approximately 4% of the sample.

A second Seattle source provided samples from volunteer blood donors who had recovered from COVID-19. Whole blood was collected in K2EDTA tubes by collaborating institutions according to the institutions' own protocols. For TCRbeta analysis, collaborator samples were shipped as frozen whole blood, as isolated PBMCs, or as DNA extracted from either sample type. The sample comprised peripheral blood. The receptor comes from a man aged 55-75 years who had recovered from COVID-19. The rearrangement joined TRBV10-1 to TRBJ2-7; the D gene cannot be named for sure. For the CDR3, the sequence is CASSESIGLYEQYF. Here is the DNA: TGCGCCAGCAGTGAGTCGATTGGCCTCTACGAGCAGTACTTC.